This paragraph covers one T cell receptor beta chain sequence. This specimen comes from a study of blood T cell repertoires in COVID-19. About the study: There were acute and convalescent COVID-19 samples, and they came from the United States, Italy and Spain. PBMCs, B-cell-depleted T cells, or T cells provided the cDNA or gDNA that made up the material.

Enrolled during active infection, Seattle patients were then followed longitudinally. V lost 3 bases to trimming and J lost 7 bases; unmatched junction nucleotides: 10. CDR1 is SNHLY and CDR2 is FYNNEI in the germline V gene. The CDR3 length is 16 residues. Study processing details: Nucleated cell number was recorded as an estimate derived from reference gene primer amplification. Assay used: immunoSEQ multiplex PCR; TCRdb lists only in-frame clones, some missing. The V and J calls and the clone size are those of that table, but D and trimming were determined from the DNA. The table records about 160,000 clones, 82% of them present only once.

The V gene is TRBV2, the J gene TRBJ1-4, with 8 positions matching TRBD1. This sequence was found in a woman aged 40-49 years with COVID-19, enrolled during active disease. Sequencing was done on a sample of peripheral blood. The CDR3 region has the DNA TGTGCCAGCAGTGATTACGACAGGGGACGGGCTGAAAAACTGTTTTTT. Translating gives CASSDYDRGRAEKLFF.